Presented here are 28 T cell receptor beta chains from one specimen sequenced in a study of T cells after yellow fever vaccination. TCRdb independently ran MiXCR on the 5' RACE reads; one entry per CDR3 protein. The repertoire holds 150,000 to 200,000 distinct CDR3 sequences, with around 7% as singletons. The sequencing here drew on CD4+ T cells sorted from PBMCs, taken 4 to 6 days after the first yellow fever vaccination. These TCRs come from a young man who received the YFV17D yellow fever vaccine.

This clonotype was counted at least ten times. The chain carries TRBV7-2 and TRBJ1-1; D remains ambiguous. Germline assignment: CDR1 SGHTA and CDR2 FQGNSA. CDR3 length equals 14 residues. The ends were cut back, 7 bases at V and 1 base at J, with 13 bases in the middle. CDR3 DNA sequence: TGTGCCAGCACCCTGCTAGCGGGGAACACTGAAGCTTTCTTT. Protein: CASTLLAGNTEAFF.

There are many counts of this clonotype. This chain connects TRBV7-3 to TRBJ2-1; 8 bases fit TRBD1. The V gene end was trimmed by 5 bases and the J gene end by 0 bases; junction bases not matched to a gene: 3. CDR1 is SGHTA and CDR2 is FQGTGA in the germline V gene. This CDR3 spans 15 amino acids. The CDR3 nucleotides are TGTGCCAGCAGCCTCACAGGGGGCTCCTACAATGAGCAGTTCTTC. It codes for CASSLTGGSYNEQFF.

This clonotype turned up a few times. The chain combines TRBV7-3 with TRBJ2-1; perhaps TRBD1 as D (5 bases). Between the trimmed V and J ends, which lost 5 bases and 7 bases, there was a span of 18 bases. This CDR3 spans 15 amino acids. CDR1 is SGHTA, CDR2 FQGTGA, per germline. In DNA, the CDR3 is TGTGCCAGCAGCCGAGGCACAGGCCCATGGAATGAGCAGTTCTTC. As protein: CASSRGTGPWNEQFF.

This clonotype has ten or more counts. The V call is TRBV29-1, the J call TRBJ2-1, with TRBD2 as a possible D gene (5 bases). Germline assignment: CDR1 SQVTM and CDR2 ANQGSEA. This CDR3 is 15 amino acids long. Trimming removed 5 bases at V and 6 bases at J, with 20 bases between. The CDR3 coding sequence is TGCAGCGTTATAAGGACTCAACTCCTAATCAATGAGCAGTTCTTC. Amino acid sequence: CSVIRTQLLINEQFF.

This clonotype has just a few counts. The chain uses TRBV5-4 and TRBJ2-2; D may be TRBD1 (6 bases). The V gene's germline CDR1 is SGHNT and CDR2 YYREEE (reference sequence). V dropped 3 bases and J dropped 1 base, with 7 bases sitting between them. The CDR3 contains 14 residues. The CDR3 protein is CASSWTENTGELFF. The CDR3 DNA sequence: TGTGCCAGCAGCTGGACAGAGAACACCGGGGAGCTGTTTTTT.

This clonotype was observed a handful of times. The chain employs TRBV5-1 and TRBJ2-1; 9 bases align to TRBD1. The ends lost 4 bases at V and 8 bases at J; junction bases unmatched: 4. The germline CDR1 and CDR2 sequences are SGHRS and YFSETQ. CDR3 length equals 13 residues. CDR3 sequence (DNA): TGCGCCAGCAGCATGCGACAGGGGGATGAGCAGTTCTTC. Its protein is CASSMRQGDEQFF. The whole variable domain, remainder taken from reference TRBV5-1 and TRBJ2-1, is KAGVTQTPRYLIKTRGQQVTLSCSPISGHRSVSWYQQTPGQGLQFLFEYFSETQRNKGNFPGRFSGRQFSNSRSEMNVSTLELGDSALYLCASSMRQGDEQFFGPGTRLTVL.

This clonotype was seen repeatedly, ten times or more. This chain joins TRBV7-9 and TRBJ2-7, with a tentative D call TRBD2 (5 bases). The CDR3 has 11 amino acids. Trimming took off 1 base at V and 12 bases at J, with 10 bases between the two ends. Germline values: CDR1 SEHNR, CDR2 FQNEAQ (reference sequence). The CDR3 sequence: CASSLGGGRYF. For the CDR3, the DNA is TGTGCCAGCAGCTTAGGCGGTGGGAGGTACTTC.

This clonotype was picked up a small number of times. J is TRBJ2-3 and V is TRBV11-2; D is possibly TRBD1 or TRBD2 (5 bases each). V lost 3 bases and J 1 base, leaving 11 bases between the germline ends. This CDR3 region has 15 residues. Germline V gives CDR1 SGHAT, CDR2 FQNNGV. CDR3 loop: CASSLGDDGTDTQYF. CDR3 sequence (DNA): TGTGCCAGCAGCTTGGGGGACGACGGCACAGATACGCAGTATTTT.

This clonotype was observed at least ten times. The J gene is TRBJ1-1, the V gene TRBV6-2 or TRBV6-3, with 8 bases identical to TRBD1. Germline V gives CDR1 MNHEY, CDR2 SVGEGT. V trimming: 2 bases; J trimming: 5 bases; junction bases outside the gene matches: 4. This CDR3 contains 14 residues. Here the CDR3 reads CASSYTGGRTEAFF. CDR3 nucleotides: TGTGCCAGCAGTTACACAGGGGGAAGGACTGAAGCTTTCTTT.

The sample holds many counts of this clonotype. The V and J genes are TRBV9 and TRBJ2-2; 10 positions agree with TRBD2. Germline-derived CDR1 and CDR2 are SGDLS and YYNGEE. CDR3 length: 16 residues. With V trimmed by 5 bases and J by 4 bases, 8 bases remained unmatched. The CDR3 nucleotides are TGTGCCAGCAGACCCACCGGGACTAGCGTCACCGGGGAGCTGTTTTTT. Protein product: CASRPTGTSVTGELFF.

This clonotype was seen at least ten times. The rearrangement uses TRBV20-1 and TRBJ2-5; D possibly corresponds to TRBD1 (6 bases). Trimming removed 0 bases from V and 8 bases from J, with 19 bases in between. This CDR3 contains 15 residues. CDR1 is DFQATT, CDR2 SNEGSKA, per germline (reference sequence). In DNA, the CDR3 is TGCAGTGCTAGAGATTTTGCGCGGGTTGGGGGCACCCAGTACTTC. This gives the protein CSARDFARVGGTQYF.

This clonotype was seen ten or more times. The chain has TRBV2 and TRBJ2-1, with 7 bases fitting TRBD2. V shed 8 bases and J 4 bases; nucleotides not matched to a gene: 11. Germline lookup yields CDR1 SNHLY and CDR2 FYNNEI. The CDR3 runs to 15 residues. The CDR3 spells CASEKERGVYNEQFF. Here the CDR3 DNA reads TGTGCCAGCGAAAAGGAACGGGGGGTGTACAATGAGCAGTTCTTC.

The sample holds a few counts of this clonotype. The chain uses TRBV30 and TRBJ2-3; D might be TRBD1 or TRBD2, each matching 5 bases. Deletions cut 2 bases from V and 5 bases from J, with 17 bases between. CDR1 and CDR2 (germline): GTSNPN, SVGIG (reference sequence). This CDR3 spans 15 amino acids. CDR3 residues: CAWSRDAAPVDTQYF. Here the CDR3 DNA reads TGTGCCTGGAGTCGGGACGCCGCGCCAGTAGATACGCAGTATTTT.

This clonotype was detected ten times or more. V gene TRBV3-1 combines with J gene TRBJ2-7, with a weak D call TRBD2 (5 bases). This CDR3 has 15 amino acids. Germline loops: CDR1 LGHDT, CDR2 YNNKEL (reference sequence). Trimming took 0 bases from V and 6 from J, leaving 15 bases between them. The DNA for the CDR3 is TGTGCCAGCAGCCAAGATCTAGTGCGACTATCCGAGCAGTACTTC. Protein sequence: CASSQDLVRLSEQYF.

At least ten counts were recorded for this clonotype. The V gene is TRBV7-2, the J gene TRBJ2-3; TRBD2 matches 9 bases. The V and J ends lost 2 bases and 5 bases, in that order; junction bases with no gene match: 8. CDR1 is SGHTA, CDR2 FQGNSA, per germline. The CDR3 extends over 16 amino acids. The CDR3: CASSLSSGAPEDTQYF. The CDR3 region has the DNA TGTGCCAGCAGCTTATCTAGCGGGGCTCCGGAAGATACGCAGTATTTT.

The V and J genes are TRBV5-8 and TRBJ2-3; 7 bases are a match to TRBD2. Unmatched junction bases numbered 15, after V lost 6 bases and J lost 5 bases. Germline V gene sequence: CDR1 SGHTS, CDR2 YDEGEE. The CDR3 is 16 residues long. CDR3 region: CASTTESGVWIDTQYF. The CDR3 coding sequence is TGTGCCAGCACAACGGAGAGCGGGGTTTGGATAGATACGCAGTATTTT.

In this sample, this clonotype turned up many times. This chain connects TRBV12-3 or TRBV12-4 to TRBJ2-1; 7 bases line up with TRBD1. The CDR3 extends over 14 amino acids. Germline trimming cut 5 bases from V and 4 bases from J; bases unmatched to any gene: 5. The DNA of the CDR3 is TGTGCCAGCAGTGGCCGGGACAGTTACAATGAGCAGTTCTTC. Protein: CASSGRDSYNEQFF.

This clonotype occurred many times. The chain links TRBV20-1 to TRBJ1-5, with D possibly being TRBD1 (5 bases). The germline CDR1 and CDR2 sequences are DFQATT and SNEGSKA (reference sequence). V lost 2 bases to trimming and J lost 6 bases, with 14 bases between them. CDR3 length: 14 residues. Written as DNA, the CDR3 is TGCAGTGCTAGATTCGGAAGGGGCACTCAGCCCCAGCATTTT. Its protein is CSARFGRGTQPQHF.

About this clonotype: A read error may explain this, as a much larger clone is one base away. This chain joins TRBV5-1 and TRBJ1-2; 9 nucleotides agree with TRBD1. Germline V gene sequence: CDR1 SGHRS, CDR2 YFSETQ. The CDR3 sequence is 16 residues long. The CDR3 sequence: CVSSLGQGFSNYGYTF. As DNA, the CDR3 is TGCGTCAGCAGCTTGGGACAGGGTTTTTCGAACTATGGCTACACCTTC.

The chain combines TRBV7-6 with TRBJ2-7; maybe TRBD1 (6 bases). The CDR3 loop spans 13 amino acids. V lost 5 bases and J lost 6, with 14 bases in between. CDR1 SGHVS and CDR2 FNYEAQ come from the germline V gene. In DNA, the CDR3 is TGTGCCAGCAGCGGATCCAGGGGTTCCGAGCAGTACTTC. Its protein is CASSGSRGSEQYF.

This clonotype was observed at least ten times. The chain has TRBV4-3 and TRBJ1-6; 12 bases agree with TRBD1. The CDR3 is 17 amino acids. The V segment lost 1 base and the J segment 5 bases; nucleotides outside the gene matches: 3. Per germline, CDR1 LGHNA and CDR2 YSLEER. CDR3 loop: CASSQGGTGGDNSPLHF. The CDR3 DNA reads as TGCGCCAGCAGCCAAGGGGGGACAGGGGGCGATAATTCACCCCTCCACTTT.

This clonotype was detected many times. The genes are TRBV10-3 and TRBJ2-3, with 9 bases that match TRBD2. The CDR3 runs 20 residues. The V segment lost 4 bases and the J segment 1 base; nucleotides outside the gene matches: 18. Germline CDR1 is ENHRY and CDR2 is SYGVKD. DNA for the CDR3: TGTGCCATCAGTGGGCCGACGGGGAGACTAGCGGACACTCGCACAGATACGCAGTATTTT. This translates into CAISGPTGRLADTRTDTQYF.

This chain joins TRBV6-4 and TRBJ1-5; D is unclear. The V and J ends lost 4 bases and 9 bases respectively, with 13 bases between them. Germline values: CDR1 MRHNA, CDR2 SNTAGT. The CDR3 contains 13 residues. The CDR3 region has the DNA TGTGCCAGCAGTGCTCAGGCTGGCGGGCCCCAGCATTTT. Its translation: CASSAQAGGPQHF.

This clonotype has a handful of counts. The genes are TRBV5-5 and TRBJ2-1; 15 nucleotides line up with TRBD2. Germline values: CDR1 SGHKS, CDR2 YYEKEE (reference sequence). The CDR3 runs 18 residues. Trimming took 0 bases from V and 9 from J; bases not matched to a gene: 10. CDR3 sequence (DNA): TGTGCCAGCAGCTTGGCCGGGACTAGCGGGGGGCCCCTCCGTGAGCAGTTCTTC. Translating it yields CASSLAGTSGGPLREQFF.

This clonotype was counted at least ten times. The genes are TRBV21-1 and TRBJ1-4. TRBV21-1 is a pseudogene. This CDR3 is built from 14 residues. The CDR3 spells CARSLSATNEKLFF. The CDR3 coding sequence is TGTGCCAGATCCTTATCCGCAACTAATGAAAAACTGTTTTTT.

This clonotype was seen only a few times. The V call is TRBV10-3, the J call TRBJ1-1; 8 bases are a match to TRBD1. The germline CDR1 and CDR2 sequences are ENHRY and SYGVKD. The CDR3 is made up of 14 amino acids. The J segment lost 6 bases and the V segment lost 4 bases, leaving 7 bases of the junction unmatched. This CDR3 reads CAISGQGLVAEAFF. The CDR3 bases are TGTGCCATCAGTGGACAGGGGCTAGTCGCTGAAGCTTTCTTT.

This clonotype was seen more than once but under ten times. The V and J genes are TRBV10-3 and TRBJ2-4; D might be TRBD2 (7 bases). There are 15 residues in the CDR3. The ends were cut back, 8 bases at V and 1 base at J, with 15 bases in the middle. CDR1 is ENHRY and CDR2 is SYGVKD in the germline V gene. CDR3 region: CAIARGALAKNIQYF. The CDR3 nucleotides read TGTGCCATCGCACGGGGGGCGCTGGCCAAAAACATTCAGTACTTC.

There are many counts of this clonotype. V gene TRBV20-1 combines with J gene TRBJ1-3; no definite D call. The V gene lost 2 bases and the J gene lost 0 bases, with 11 bases spanning the gap. CDR3 length: 15 amino acids. Germline V gene sequence: CDR1 DFQATT, CDR2 SNEGSKA (reference sequence). The CDR3 DNA reads TGCAGTGCTAGAAGTCAGTTGAGCTCTGGAAACACCATATATTTT. Protein: CSARSQLSSGNTIYF.